This is a list of T cell receptor beta chains from one sample in a study of cytomegalovirus exposure and HLA in healthy donors. Generated by immunoSEQ multiplex PCR, the TCRdb table keeps only in-frame clones and is missing some. This table holds almost 95,000 clones, over 60% found once. Sequencing used PBMCs. The receptors were sampled from a man under 40 in good health and CMV-seronegative. Each CDR3 is given with its conserved first and last residue. D genes are given only for firm matches. Clone size is not always given. Where it is, it says once, few, many or a class for expanded clones.

TRBJ1-5 | TRBV30 | - | - | TGTGCCTGGAGGGGCCCCGGCGGGAATCAGCCCCAGCATTTT | CAWRGPGGNQPQHF
TRBJ2-7 | TRBV27 | few | TRBD1 | TGTGCCAGCAGTTATGCGAGACAGGGGTCCTACGAGCAGTACTTC | CASSYARQGSYEQYF
TRBJ2-1 | TRBV7-6 | - | - | TGTGCCAGCAGCATGGCGGATGAGCAGTTCTTC | CASSMADEQFF
TRBJ1-2 | TRBV10-1 | - | TRBD1 | TGCGCCAGCAGCTTGGGACAGAACTATGGCTACACCTTC | CASSLGQNYGYTF
TRBJ2-7 | TRBV4-2 | - | - | TGTGCCAGCAGCCAAGTCGCCAGGGAGCAGTACTTC | CASSQVAREQYF
TRBJ2-4 | TRBV7-2 | - | - | TGTGCCAGCAGCTTAGATCGGGGAGCCAAAAACATTCAGTACTTC | CASSLDRGAKNIQYF
TRBJ2-5 | TRBV7-9 | - | TRBD2 | TGTGCCAGCAGCTTTTGGGGGGGGGAGACCCAGTACTTC | CASSFWGGETQYF
TRBJ2-7 | TRBV27 | - | - | TGTGCCAGCAGCCCCCCCCCACGGACAGCCGACTCCCACTCCTACGAGCAGTACTTC | CASSPPPRTADSHSYEQYF
TRBJ2-5 | TRBV6-5 | few | TRBD2 | TGTGCCAGCAGCGCTAGCGGGGGTGCACAAGAGACCCAGTACTTC | CASSASGGAQETQYF
TRBJ2-7 | TRBV27 | once | - | TGTGCCAGCAGAATCGGGGGAGCCTTCTACGAGCAGTACTTC | CASRIGGAFYEQYF
TRBJ1-2 | TRBV5-8 | - | - | TGTGCCAGCAGCTTGGTTAACAGAGATGGCTACACCTTC | CASSLVNRDGYTF